These T cell receptor beta chains were read from a single sample in a study of blood T cell repertoires in COVID-19. TCRdb's copy holds only in-frame clones and misses some; the assay was immunoSEQ multiplex PCR. The repertoire includes about 250,000 clones, 87% of them detected once, and roughly 3% sits in the top ten. Sequences were obtained from peripheral blood. The receptor source for this set is a man aged 18 to 30 with active or convalescent COVID-19. The CDR3 runs from the conserved cysteine through the conserved F or W. The D gene is left open where the match is weak. The size entry is marked missing in some rows and otherwise reads once, few, many or a size class.

abundance: few; j_gene: TRBJ1-2; v_gene: TRBV7-2; d_gene: .; CDR3nt: TGTGCCAGCAACCACAGGGTTGGGTATGGCTACACCTTC; CDR3aa: CASNHRVGYGYTF
abundance: .; j_gene: TRBJ2-1; v_gene: TRBV4-1; d_gene: .; CDR3nt: TGCGCCAGCAGCCAACTGGACAGAAATGAGCAGTTCTTC; CDR3aa: CASSQLDRNEQFF
abundance: .; j_gene: TRBJ2-2; v_gene: TRBV4-1; d_gene: .; CDR3nt: TGCGCCAGCAGCCAAGATCGAGTCGGGGGAACGAACACCGGGGAGCTGTTTTTT; CDR3aa: CASSQDRVGGTNTGELFF
abundance: .; j_gene: TRBJ1-1; v_gene: TRBV7-8; d_gene: .; CDR3nt: TGTGCCAGCAGCTTAAAAATAAACACTGAAGCTTTCTTT; CDR3aa: CASSLKINTEAFF
abundance: .; j_gene: TRBJ2-3; v_gene: TRBV5-1; d_gene: .; CDR3nt: TGCGCCAGCAGCTTGCGGGGGACCGGCACAGATACGCAGTATTTT; CDR3aa: CASSLRGTGTDTQYF
abundance: .; j_gene: TRBJ2-7; v_gene: TRBV6-5; d_gene: TRBD1; CDR3nt: TGTGCCAGCAGCCCCTTCTTGGACAGGAGCTACGAGCAGTACTTC; CDR3aa: CASSPFLDRSYEQYF
abundance: .; j_gene: TRBJ1-1; v_gene: TRBV5-1; d_gene: .; CDR3nt: TGCGCCAGCAGCGCAAATACAGGGAACACTGAAGCTTTCTTT; CDR3aa: CASSANTGNTEAFF
abundance: .; j_gene: TRBJ2-1; v_gene: TRBV20-1; d_gene: .; CDR3nt: TGCAGTGCCTCACTGACTAATGAGCAGTTCTTC; CDR3aa: CSASLTNEQFF
abundance: .; j_gene: TRBJ1-3; v_gene: TRBV7-8; d_gene: TRBD1; CDR3nt: TGTGCCAGCAGCTTCCGGGGACAGGGCGCCTCTGGAAACACCATATATTTT; CDR3aa: CASSFRGQGASGNTIYF
abundance: .; j_gene: TRBJ1-4; v_gene: TRBV11-2; d_gene: .; CDR3nt: TGTGCCAGCAGCTTATACAGGTCAACTAATGAAAAACTGTTTTTT; CDR3aa: CASSLYRSTNEKLFF
abundance: .; j_gene: TRBJ2-5; v_gene: TRBV7-2; d_gene: .; CDR3nt: TGTGCCAGCAGCTTAGGGCCTTCTAGCGCCCGCGCGAGAGAGACCCAGTACTTC; CDR3aa: CASSLGPSSARARETQYF
abundance: once; j_gene: TRBJ1-2; v_gene: TRBV6-6; d_gene: .; CDR3nt: TGTGCCAGCAGTTCAGGGTTTCCCCTCTATGGCTACACCTTC; CDR3aa: CASSSGFPLYGYTF
abundance: .; j_gene: TRBJ2-7; v_gene: TRBV18; d_gene: .; CDR3nt: TGTGCCAGCTCACCAACTGCGGGATCTACCTACGAGCAGTACTTC; CDR3aa: CASSPTAGSTYEQYF
abundance: .; j_gene: TRBJ1-1; v_gene: TRBV11-2; d_gene: .; CDR3nt: TGTGCCAGCAGCTTACAGGGAAACACTGAAGCTTTCTTT; CDR3aa: CASSLQGNTEAFF
abundance: .; j_gene: TRBJ2-7; v_gene: TRBV27; d_gene: .; CDR3nt: TGTGCCAGCAGTTTACGGGGTCGTGTATCCTACGAGCAGTACTTC; CDR3aa: CASSLRGRVSYEQYF
abundance: .; j_gene: TRBJ1-5; v_gene: TRBV30; d_gene: .; CDR3nt: TGTGCCTGGAGTACGGACAGCTCGAATCAGCCCCAGCATTTT; CDR3aa: CAWSTDSSNQPQHF
abundance: .; j_gene: TRBJ1-6; v_gene: TRBV5-1; d_gene: .; CDR3nt: TGCGCCAGCAGCCCTGGACTGGATATAAGAAATTCACCCCTCCACTTT; CDR3aa: CASSPGLDIRNSPLHF
abundance: .; j_gene: TRBJ2-1; v_gene: TRBV27; d_gene: .; CDR3nt: TGTGCCAGCAGTTGGAGGCGGGGTGGCGATGAGCAGTTCTTC; CDR3aa: CASSWRRGGDEQFF
abundance: .; j_gene: TRBJ1-1; v_gene: TRBV5-1; d_gene: .; CDR3nt: TGCGCCAGCAGCTCAACATCGGGCAGGGTGAACACTGAAGCTTTCTTT; CDR3aa: CASSSTSGRVNTEAFF
abundance: .; j_gene: TRBJ1-1; v_gene: TRBV2; d_gene: TRBD1; CDR3nt: TGTGCCAGCAGTGCGACAGGGCCTAACACTGAAGCTTTCTTT; CDR3aa: CASSATGPNTEAFF
abundance: .; j_gene: TRBJ1-1; v_gene: TRBV28; d_gene: .; CDR3nt: TGTGCCAGCAGTGAGGGGGAGAACACTGAAGCTTTCTTT; CDR3aa: CASSEGENTEAFF
abundance: .; j_gene: TRBJ2-7; v_gene: TRBV3-1/TRBV3-2; d_gene: TRBD2; CDR3nt: TGTGCCAGCAGCCAAGGGGGACTAGCGAGCGAGCAGTACTTC; CDR3aa: CASSQGGLASEQYF
abundance: .; j_gene: TRBJ2-7; v_gene: TRBV3-1/TRBV3-2; d_gene: .; CDR3nt: TGTGCCAGCAGCCCCGAGCCCTCCTACGAGCAGTACTTC; CDR3aa: CASSPEPSYEQYF
abundance: .; j_gene: TRBJ2-5; v_gene: TRBV12-5; d_gene: .; CDR3nt: TGTGCTAGTGGTTTGGTACGGGGGTGGATGCCGTCTAAAGAGACCCAGTACTTC; CDR3aa: CASGLVRGWMPSKETQYF
abundance: .; j_gene: TRBJ1-1; v_gene: TRBV25-1; d_gene: TRBD1; CDR3nt: TGTGCCAGCATGGACAGGGGGGACACTGAAGCTTTCTTT; CDR3aa: CASMDRGDTEAFF
abundance: once; j_gene: TRBJ2-7; v_gene: TRBV10-3; d_gene: .; CDR3nt: TGTGCCATCGGAGCGTCTTACTCCTACGAGCAGTACTTC; CDR3aa: CAIGASYSYEQYF
abundance: .; j_gene: TRBJ2-7; v_gene: TRBV7-9; d_gene: .; CDR3nt: TGTGCCAGCAGCCGTACGGAGGGGCAGTACTTC; CDR3aa: CASSRTEGQYF
abundance: once; j_gene: TRBJ1-4; v_gene: TRBV10-1; d_gene: .; CDR3nt: TGCGCCAGCAGGACCATTGGGAGGGGGACTAATGAAAAACTGTTTTTT; CDR3aa: CASRTIGRGTNEKLFF
abundance: .; j_gene: TRBJ1-1; v_gene: TRBV29-1; d_gene: .; CDR3nt: TGCAGCGTTAAGGGACACAAGAACACTGAAGCTTTCTTT; CDR3aa: CSVKGHKNTEAFF
abundance: .; j_gene: TRBJ1-1; v_gene: TRBV5-1; d_gene: TRBD1; CDR3nt: TGCGCCAGCAGCTTCGGCCTCCGGGGACAGCTAAACACTGAAGCTTTCTTT; CDR3aa: CASSFGLRGQLNTEAFF
abundance: .; j_gene: TRBJ2-7; v_gene: TRBV6-1; d_gene: TRBD2; CDR3nt: TGTGCCAGCAGTGAGGGGGGGAGCCGGTACGAGCAGTACTTC; CDR3aa: CASSEGGSRYEQYF
abundance: .; j_gene: TRBJ2-7; v_gene: TRBV5-6; d_gene: .; CDR3nt: TGTGCCAGCAGCTTGGACAGGCACAATCCCTACGAGCAGTACTTC; CDR3aa: CASSLDRHNPYEQYF
abundance: .; j_gene: TRBJ1-2; v_gene: TRBV29-1; d_gene: .; CDR3nt: TGCAGCGTTGATTTGGAGGGAACCTATGGCTACACCTTC; CDR3aa: CSVDLEGTYGYTF
abundance: .; j_gene: TRBJ1-3; v_gene: TRBV9; d_gene: .; CDR3nt: TGTGCCAGCAGCGTTTTTATGACAGCATCAACAGGAAAAAGAAACACCATATATTTT; CDR3aa: CASSVFMTASTGKRNTIYF
abundance: .; j_gene: TRBJ2-2; v_gene: TRBV3-1/TRBV3-2; d_gene: TRBD2; CDR3nt: TGTGCCAGCAGCCAAGAGGGAGCGGGGGGCTACACCGGGGAGCTGTTTTTT; CDR3aa: CASSQEGAGGYTGELFF
abundance: .; j_gene: TRBJ1-1; v_gene: TRBV7-2; d_gene: .; CDR3nt: TGTGCCAGCAGCTTAGGTGGCGGGTCCACTGAAGCTTTCTTT; CDR3aa: CASSLGGGSTEAFF
abundance: .; j_gene: TRBJ2-5; v_gene: TRBV9; d_gene: TRBD1; CDR3nt: TGTGCCAGCAGCGTAGGGGGGACAGGGTCGGAGACCCAGTACTTC; CDR3aa: CASSVGGTGSETQYF
abundance: once; j_gene: TRBJ1-6; v_gene: TRBV5-4; d_gene: TRBD1; CDR3nt: TGTGCCAGCAGCTCGGGCACAGGGGTACTAAATAATTCACCCCTCCACTTT; CDR3aa: CASSSGTGVLNNSPLHF
abundance: once; j_gene: TRBJ2-7; v_gene: TRBV5-6; d_gene: TRBD1; CDR3nt: TGTGCCAGCAGCTTAGACAGGGGCCGCGATTTAACCTACGAGCAGTACTTC; CDR3aa: CASSLDRGRDLTYEQYF
abundance: once; j_gene: TRBJ2-7; v_gene: TRBV29-1; d_gene: .; CDR3nt: TGCAGCGTTGTCATGACAGTGAGCTCCTACGAGCAGTACTTC; CDR3aa: CSVVMTVSSYEQYF
abundance: .; j_gene: TRBJ1-5; v_gene: TRBV7-2; d_gene: .; CDR3nt: TGTGCCAGCAGCTTATTACATTCAGGGGCCTACCTTTGGCCCCAGCATTTT; CDR3aa: CASSLLHSGAYLWPQHF
abundance: .; j_gene: TRBJ2-2; v_gene: TRBV6-5; d_gene: TRBD1; CDR3nt: TGTGCCAGCAGGACCCCTACAGGGGACACCGGGGAGCTGTTTTTT; CDR3aa: CASRTPTGDTGELFF
abundance: .; j_gene: TRBJ1-2; v_gene: TRBV5-6; d_gene: .; CDR3nt: TGTGCCAGCAGCTTGTCGCGGCCTAACTATGGCTACACCTTC; CDR3aa: CASSLSRPNYGYTF
abundance: once; j_gene: TRBJ1-4; v_gene: TRBV9; d_gene: .; CDR3nt: TGTGCCAGCAGCTTTCAGGGTGATTGGACTAATGAAAAACTGTTTTTT; CDR3aa: CASSFQGDWTNEKLFF
abundance: .; j_gene: TRBJ2-2; v_gene: TRBV5-1; d_gene: .; CDR3nt: TGCGCCAGCAGCTGGGCAGGGATGGACACCGGGGAGCTGTTTTTT; CDR3aa: CASSWAGMDTGELFF
abundance: few; j_gene: TRBJ1-2; v_gene: TRBV12-3/TRBV12-4; d_gene: TRBD1; CDR3nt: TGTGCCAGCAGGGCACAGGGGTATGGCTACACCTTC; CDR3aa: CASRAQGYGYTF
abundance: few; j_gene: TRBJ1-2; v_gene: TRBV9; d_gene: .; CDR3nt: TGTGCCAGCAGCCCGGGCGGGAACTATGGCTACACCTTC; CDR3aa: CASSPGGNYGYTF
abundance: .; j_gene: TRBJ1-3; v_gene: TRBV6-5; d_gene: .; CDR3nt: TGTGCCAGCAGTTACGACGCAGGCTCTGGAAACACCATATATTTT; CDR3aa: CASSYDAGSGNTIYF
abundance: .; j_gene: TRBJ2-1; v_gene: TRBV2; d_gene: TRBD2; CDR3nt: TGTGCCAGCAGTGAAGACCGTTACGGCGGGGGGGGCGCCTACAATGAGCAGTTCTTC; CDR3aa: CASSEDRYGGGGAYNEQFF
abundance: .; j_gene: TRBJ2-6; v_gene: TRBV29-1; d_gene: .; CDR3nt: TGCAGCGTTGAAGGAAGGGGGGCGGGAGCCGGGGCCAACGTCCTGACTTTC; CDR3aa: CSVEGRGAGAGANVLTF
abundance: .; j_gene: TRBJ1-5; v_gene: TRBV15; d_gene: .; CDR3nt: TGTGCCACCAGCAGAAGACAGGGCAATCAGCCCCAGCATTTT; CDR3aa: CATSRRQGNQPQHF
abundance: .; j_gene: TRBJ2-7; v_gene: TRBV28; d_gene: .; CDR3nt: TGTGCCAGCAGCCGGAGGGAAACCTACGAGCAGTACTTC; CDR3aa: CASSRRETYEQYF
abundance: few; j_gene: TRBJ1-1; v_gene: TRBV19; d_gene: .; CDR3nt: TGTGCCAGTAGTTCCCGGGACAAGATAATTATAGCTGAAGCTTTCTTT; CDR3aa: CASSSRDKIIIAEAFF
abundance: .; j_gene: TRBJ1-2; v_gene: TRBV28; d_gene: .; CDR3nt: TGTGCCAGCAGTTTAAGGGACACCTATGGCTACACCTTC; CDR3aa: CASSLRDTYGYTF
abundance: once; j_gene: TRBJ2-1; v_gene: TRBV11-2; d_gene: .; CDR3nt: TGTGCCAGCAGCCCCTCCCTTCAGGTGCAGTTCTTC; CDR3aa: CASSPSLQVQFF
abundance: .; j_gene: TRBJ2-5; v_gene: TRBV1; d_gene: .; CDR3nt: TGCACCAGCAGCCAACCGACTAGCGGGGGATTTAGGGCGGAGACCCAGTACTTC; CDR3aa: CTSSQPTSGGFRAETQYF
abundance: .; j_gene: TRBJ2-7; v_gene: TRBV4-1; d_gene: .; CDR3nt: TGCGCCAGCAGCCCGCCCGGAGGGTACCACGAGCAGTACTTC; CDR3aa: CASSPPGGYHEQYF